The 25 T cell receptor beta chains reported below all come from one sample, sequenced in a study of neurological immune-mediated disorders. TCRdb re-called the 5' RACE reads with MiXCR, one entry per CDR3 protein. This sample yields 25,000 to 35,000 distinct CDR3 sequences, of which approximately 1.6% are seen a single time; roughly 8.7% belongs to the top ten. The sequencing sample was made of PBMCs. These TCRs come from a woman aged 30 to 39 with multiple sclerosis.

The table lists this clonotype with many counts. The chain is built from TRBV7-2 and TRBJ1-1; D is uncertain. Germline V gives CDR1 SGHTA, CDR2 FQGNSA. The V end was cut by 1 base, the J end by 1 base, with 4 bases between. The CDR3 spans 13 residues. The DNA of the CDR3 is TGTGCCAGCAGCTTAGTACCGAACACTGAAGCTTTCTTT. Its protein product is CASSLVPNTEAFF.

This clonotype has ten or more counts. The chain joins TRBV4-3 to TRBJ2-5; D is unclear. The V gene's germline CDR1 is LGHNA and CDR2 YSLEER. The CDR3 length is 13 residues. Trimming took off 1 base at V and 4 bases at J, with 7 bases between the two ends. The CDR3 here is CASSQGTGETQYF. CDR3 sequence (DNA): TGCGCCAGCAGCCAAGGGACGGGAGAGACCCAGTACTTC.

In its sample, this clonotype was seen many times. The J gene is TRBJ2-2, the V gene TRBV5-1, with 7 bases lining up with TRBD2. Germline V gene lookup returns CDR1 SGHRS and CDR2 YFSETQ. The CDR3 covers 13 residues. J was trimmed by 5 bases and V by 4 bases; bases with no gene match: 2. DNA for the CDR3: TGCGCCAGCAGCCAGGGAGGGACCGGGGAGCTGTTTTTT. It encodes CASSQGGTGELFF.

This clonotype was picked up many times. This sequence joins TRBV20-1 and TRBJ2-3, with D perhaps assigned TRBD1 or TRBD2 (6 bases each). Per germline, CDR1 DFQATT and CDR2 SNEGSKA (reference sequence). This CDR3 is built from 15 residues. The V end lost 3 bases, the J end lost 3 bases, and 16 bases lay between the germline ends. The CDR3 region is CSASFLVGGTDTQYF. The CDR3 DNA reads as TGCAGTGCTAGTTTTTTGGTAGGGGGGACAGATACGCAGTATTTT.

This clonotype was recorded many times. J is TRBJ2-2 and V is TRBV5-1; D is unclear. CDR1 SGHRS and CDR2 YFSETQ come from the germline V gene. The CDR3 is 20 residues long. Trimming cost V 1 base and J 6 bases, with 28 bases left between them. For the CDR3, the DNA is TGCGCCAGCAGCTTGATCCCCCGGTCTGGAAGTAGGGCTCGGTCCGGGGAGCTGTTTTTT. Encoded protein: CASSLIPRSGSRARSGELFF. The variable domain in full, with the rest retrieved from reference TRBV5-1 and TRBJ2-2, is KAGVTQTPRYLIKTRGQQVTLSCSPISGHRSVSWYQQTPGQGLQFLFEYFSETQRNKGNFPGRFSGRQFSNSRSEMNVSTLELGDSALYLCASSLIPRSGSRARSGELFFGEGSRLTVL.

Many counts were recorded for this clonotype. The rearrangement joins TRBV4-1 to TRBJ1-1; D not certain. Trimming removed 1 base at V and 4 bases at J, with 7 bases between. The CDR3 runs to 13 residues. The germline gives CDR1 MGHRA, CDR2 YSYEKL. CDR3 in DNA: TGCGCCAGCAGCCAAGCGGTCACCACTGAAGCTTTCTTT. This codes for CASSQAVTTEAFF.

The table lists this clonotype with many counts. The rearrangement joins TRBV6-5 to TRBJ2-5, with D unclear. The CDR3 contains 13 residues. Trimming shortened V by 5 bases and J by 5 bases, and 12 bases separated the two germline ends. Germline-derived CDR1 and CDR2 are MNHEY and SVGAGI. This chain's CDR3 is CASSPPPAETQYF. CDR3 in DNA: TGTGCCAGCAGTCCCCCGCCTGCCGAGACCCAGTACTTC.

This clonotype was seen ten or more times. J is TRBJ1-2 and V is TRBV5-1; D remains unclear. Germline-derived CDR1 and CDR2 are SGHRS and YFSETQ. With 0 bases removed from V and 8 bases from J, the gap between germline ends came to 14 bases. This CDR3 has 14 amino acids. For the CDR3, the DNA is TGCGCCAGCAGCTTGGACGTAGTAAGTGGCGGCTACACCTTC. Translating gives CASSLDVVSGGYTF. Together with reference TRBV5-1 and TRBJ1-2, the CDR3 gives the full variable domain: KAGVTQTPRYLIKTRGQQVTLSCSPISGHRSVSWYQQTPGQGLQFLFEYFSETQRNKGNFPGRFSGRQFSNSRSEMNVSTLELGDSALYLCASSLDVVSGGYTFGSGTRLTVV.

There are many counts of this clonotype. V and J are TRBV20-1 and TRBJ2-5, with D tentatively TRBD2 (5 bases). V was shortened by 6 bases and J by 11 bases, with 16 bases between the two germline ends. The CDR3 sequence is 11 residues long. Germline-derived CDR1 and CDR2 are DFQATT and SNEGSKA (reference sequence). The CDR3 region has the DNA TGCAGTGCCTACATAACAGCGGTACAGTACTTC. This translates into CSAYITAVQYF.

This clonotype was observed many times. V is TRBV20-1 and J is TRBJ2-1; TRBD2 matches at 9 bases. CDR3 length equals 16 residues. Germline loops: CDR1 DFQATT, CDR2 SNEGSKA (reference sequence). Losses at the gene ends were 8 bases for V and 0 bases for J; bases not matched to a gene: 11. CDR3 sequence: CSKVGLAGSSYNEQFF. CDR3 DNA: TGCAGTAAGGTGGGGCTAGCGGGGAGCTCCTACAATGAGCAGTTCTTC.

This clonotype was seen at least ten times. The J gene is TRBJ1-1, the V gene TRBV6-5; D call uncertain. The germline CDR1 and CDR2 sequences are MNHEY and SVGAGI. V gave up 0 bases and J gave up 0 bases, with 5 bases separating them. This CDR3 is 14 amino acids long. The CDR3 loop reads CASSYSVVNTEAFF. The CDR3 nucleotides read TGTGCCAGCAGTTACTCGGTGGTGAACACTGAAGCTTTCTTT.

This clonotype was seen repeatedly, ten times or more. V is TRBV18 and J is TRBJ2-1; 8 bases map to TRBD1. CDR1 and CDR2 from the germline V gene are KGHSH and LQKENI. The length of the CDR3 is 11 residues. With 6 bases clipped from V and 13 bases from J, the junction kept 5 bases outside the gene matches. CDR3 DNA: TGTGCCAGCTCGCTTGGACAGGGTCAGTTCTTC. Translated, it gives CASSLGQGQFF. The complete variable domain, with remaining parts taken from reference TRBV18 and TRBJ2-1, reads NAGVMQNPRHLVRRRGQEARLRCSPMKGHSHVYWYRQLPEEGLKFMVYLQKENIIDESGMPKERFSAEFPKEGPSILRIQQVVRGDSAAYFCASSLGQGQFFGPGTRLTVL.

V and J are TRBV19 and TRBJ1-1; tentatively, D is TRBD1 (6 bases). CDR3 length equals 14 residues. Between the trimmed V and J ends, which lost 6 bases and 5 bases, there was a span of 16 bases. Germline V gene sequence: CDR1 LNHDA, CDR2 SQIVND (reference sequence). The CDR3 region has the DNA TGTGCCAGTAGCACCGTATGGGGGCGGACTGAAGCTTTCTTT. Its translation: CASSTVWGRTEAFF.

This clonotype was seen at least ten times. The chain joins TRBV12-3 or TRBV12-4 to TRBJ1-5; 7 positions agree with TRBD1. V trimming: 4 bases; J trimming: 3 bases; junction bases outside the gene matches: 3. The CDR3 is 14 amino acids. The CDR3 bases are TGTGCCAGCAGTTCCACAGGGGACAATCAGCCCCAGCATTTT. This codes for CASSSTGDNQPQHF.

This clonotype showed up many times. The rearrangement links TRBV7-2 to TRBJ2-7; TRBD1 matches 9 bases. The CDR3 loop spans 17 amino acids. CDR1 SGHTA and CDR2 FQGNSA come from the germline V gene. V lost 1 base, J lost 2 bases, and 9 bases stayed unmatched. The CDR3 nucleotides read TGTGCCAGCAGCTTAGGAGGGGGGACAGGGACAACCTACGAGCAGTACTTC. This translates into CASSLGGGTGTTYEQYF.

This clonotype showed up many times. The chain couples TRBV20-1 to TRBJ2-3, with 7 bases identical to TRBD2. CDR3 size: 12 residues. The trim removed 5 bases at V and 6 bases at J, leaving 5 bases unmatched. The germline gives CDR1 DFQATT, CDR2 SNEGSKA (reference sequence). In nucleotides, the CDR3 is TGCAGTGCTGTTGGGGGGGGGGATACGCAGTATTTT. Its protein product is CSAVGGGDTQYF.

This clonotype was seen repeatedly, ten times or more. The CDR3 reads CSVPGVGETQYF. In nucleotides, the CDR3 is TGCAGTGTCCCAGGGGTAGGGGAGACCCAGTACTTC. The chain combines TRBV20-1 with TRBJ2-5; D is perhaps TRBD1 (6 bases). V was clipped by 7 bases and J by 5 bases, with 14 bases between them. Germline-derived CDR1 and CDR2 are DFQATT and SNEGSKA (reference sequence). The CDR3 runs to 12 residues.

The table lists this clonotype with many counts. The CDR3 reads CASSQESLMNTEAFF. CDR3 sequence (DNA): TGTGCCAGCAGCCAAGAATCCCTCATGAACACTGAAGCTTTCTTT. The chain has TRBV4-2 and TRBJ1-1, with D uncertain. V shed 0 bases and J shed 0 bases, with 8 bases lying between them. The CDR3 covers 15 residues. The germline V gene has CDR1 LGHNA and CDR2 YNFKEQ.

The chain's CDR3 is CSARGYSDTDTQYF. DNA for the CDR3: TGCAGTGCGAGGGGTTACAGTGACACAGATACGCAGTATTTT. This chain links TRBV20-1 with TRBJ2-3; D possibly matches TRBD1 or TRBD2 (5 bases each). Germline CDR1 and CDR2: DFQATT and SNEGSKA (reference sequence). Trimming shortened V by 6 bases and J by 2 bases, and 15 bases separated the two germline ends. The CDR3 runs to 14 residues.

Turning to this clonotype: This may come from a read error, since a much larger clone is one base off. The chain carries TRBV2 and TRBJ1-1, with a tentative D call TRBD1 (6 bases). The CDR3 totals 13 residues. Germline values: CDR1 SNHLY, CDR2 FYNNEI. The CDR3 is CVSRAGERTEAFF. The DNA for the CDR3 is TGTGTCAGCAGGGCAGGGGAGAGAACTGAAGCTTTCTTT.

This clonotype appeared many times. The V gene is TRBV14, the J gene TRBJ2-5, with D unresolved. V lost 0 bases to trimming and J lost 5 bases, with 13 bases between them. Germline values: CDR1 SGHDN, CDR2 FVKESK. The CDR3 consists of 15 residues. The CDR3 loop reads CASSQDFWPGETQYF. DNA of the CDR3: TGTGCCAGCAGCCAAGATTTCTGGCCCGGGGAGACCCAGTACTTC.

This clonotype was found many times. The V and J genes are TRBV5-8 and TRBJ1-6; D is uncertain. The V end lost 1 base, the J end lost 9 bases, and 14 bases lay between the germline ends. CDR3 size: 15 residues. Germline V gene lookup returns CDR1 SGHTS and CDR2 YDEGEE. The CDR3 sequence is CASSLSWIAGSPLHF. In nucleotides, the CDR3 is TGTGCCAGCAGCTTGTCCTGGATCGCAGGTTCACCCCTCCACTTT.

This clonotype was seen at least ten times. The V gene is TRBV5-1, the J gene TRBJ1-2, with unresolved D. Per germline, CDR1 SGHRS and CDR2 YFSETQ. V dropped 0 bases and J dropped 8 bases, with 14 bases sitting between them. There are 14 residues in the CDR3. For the CDR3, the DNA is TGCGCCAGCAGCTTGGCCATTGGTCGTTCGGGCTACACCTTC. Translating it yields CASSLAIGRSGYTF.

The sample holds many counts of this clonotype. This chain joins TRBV6-6 and TRBJ1-2; TRBD1 might be the D (5 bases). The germline V gene encodes CDR1 MNHNY and CDR2 SVGAGI (reference sequence). With 2 bases removed from V and 2 bases from J, the gap between germline ends came to 15 bases. The CDR3 covers 16 residues. The CDR3 region is CASSYPRGQGNYGYTF. CDR3 bases: TGTGCCAGCAGTTACCCCCGAGGGCAGGGAAACTATGGCTACACCTTC.

This clonotype was seen many times. The rearrangement joins TRBV7-2 to TRBJ2-1; D uncertain. The V gene's germline CDR1 is SGHTA and CDR2 FQGNSA. Trimming stripped 5 bases from V and 3 bases from J, with 5 bases between. The CDR3 covers 12 residues. This CDR3 is CASSPDYNEQFF. For the CDR3, the DNA is TGTGCCAGCAGCCCCGACTACAATGAGCAGTTCTTC.